Described below is a single T cell receptor beta chain sequence and its context. This specimen comes from a study of blood T cell repertoires in COVID-19. Study overall: Sites across the United States, Italy and Spain contributed samples from acute and convalescent COVID-19. PBMCs, B-cell-depleted T cells, or T cells provided the cDNA or gDNA that made up the material.

The V gene lost 1 base and the J gene lost 4 bases, with 10 bases spanning the gap. This CDR3 spans 14 amino acids. Germline V gene lookup returns CDR1 MNHNS and CDR2 SASEGT. Authors' methods: Reference gene primer amplification yielded estimated nucleated cell counts. Some clones are missing from TCRdb's copy, which holds only in-frame ones; the method was immunoSEQ multiplex PCR. That table is the source of V, J and clone size, and D and trimming were worked out from the DNA. The sample lists about 200,000 clones; approximately 84% were seen once. The sample taken for sequencing was peripheral blood. The clonotype originates from a human donor with acute or convalescent COVID-19. The donor label of this sample is uncertain. The chain employs TRBV6-1 and TRBJ1-1, with D possibly matching TRBD1 (5 bases). CDR3 region: CASSEVGGVTEAFF. The CDR3 DNA reads as TGTGCCAGCAGTGAAGTGGGGGGGGTCACTGAAGCTTTCTTT.